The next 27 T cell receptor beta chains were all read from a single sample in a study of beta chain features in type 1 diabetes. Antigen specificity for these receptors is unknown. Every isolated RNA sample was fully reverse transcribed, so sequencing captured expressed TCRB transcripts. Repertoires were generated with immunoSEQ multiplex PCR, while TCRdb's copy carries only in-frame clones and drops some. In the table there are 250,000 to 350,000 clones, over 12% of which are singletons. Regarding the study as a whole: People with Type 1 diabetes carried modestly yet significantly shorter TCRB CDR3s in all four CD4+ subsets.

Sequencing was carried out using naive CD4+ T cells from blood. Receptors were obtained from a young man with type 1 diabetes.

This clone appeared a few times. In nucleotides, the CDR3 is TGCAGCGTTGAGAGCTACGGCACCGGGGAGCTGTTTTTT. Protein product: CSVESYGTGELFF. The genes are TRBV29-1 and TRBJ2-2; D is unresolved. CDR3 length: 13 amino acids. Per the germline V gene, CDR1 is SQVTM and CDR2 is ANQGSEA. V gave up 3 bases and J gave up 4 bases, with 9 bases separating them.

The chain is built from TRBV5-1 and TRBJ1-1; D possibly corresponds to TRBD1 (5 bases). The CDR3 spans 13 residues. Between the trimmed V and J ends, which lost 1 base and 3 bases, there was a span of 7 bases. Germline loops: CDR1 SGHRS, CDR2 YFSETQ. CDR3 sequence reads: CASSLTGYTEAFF. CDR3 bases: TGCGCCAGCAGCTTGACAGGATACACTGAAGCTTTCTTT.

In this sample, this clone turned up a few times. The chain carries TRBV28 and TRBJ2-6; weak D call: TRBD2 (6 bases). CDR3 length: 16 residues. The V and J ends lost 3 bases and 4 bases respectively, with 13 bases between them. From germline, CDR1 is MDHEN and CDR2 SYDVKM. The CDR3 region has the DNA TGTGCCAGCAGTTTCCTTGCGGGGAGCGGGGCCAACGTCCTGACTTTC. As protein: CASSFLAGSGANVLTF.

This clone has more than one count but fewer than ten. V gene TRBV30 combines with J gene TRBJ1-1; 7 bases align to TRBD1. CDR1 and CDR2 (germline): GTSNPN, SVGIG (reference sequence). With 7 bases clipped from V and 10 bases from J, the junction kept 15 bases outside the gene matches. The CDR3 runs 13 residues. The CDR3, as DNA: TGTGCCTTCGACAGGGACCCTGGATATGGAGCTTTCTTT. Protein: CAFDRDPGYGAFF.

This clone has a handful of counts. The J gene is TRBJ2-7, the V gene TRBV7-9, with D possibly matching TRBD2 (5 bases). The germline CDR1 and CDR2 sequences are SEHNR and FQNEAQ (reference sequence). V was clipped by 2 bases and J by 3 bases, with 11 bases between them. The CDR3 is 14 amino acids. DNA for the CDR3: TGTGCCAGCAGCTTATCGGGGTACTTCTACGAGCAGTACTTC. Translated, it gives CASSLSGYFYEQYF.

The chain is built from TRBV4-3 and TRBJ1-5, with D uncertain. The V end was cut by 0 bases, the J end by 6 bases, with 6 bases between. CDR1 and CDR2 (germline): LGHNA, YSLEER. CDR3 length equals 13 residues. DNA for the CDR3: TGCGCCAGCAGCCAAGATGTCGGTCAGCCCCAGCATTTT. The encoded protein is CASSQDVGQPQHF.

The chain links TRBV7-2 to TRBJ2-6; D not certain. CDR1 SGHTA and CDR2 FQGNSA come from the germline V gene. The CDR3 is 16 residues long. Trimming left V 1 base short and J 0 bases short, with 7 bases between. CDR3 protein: CASSLVRSSGANVLTF. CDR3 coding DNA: TGTGCCAGCAGCTTAGTCAGAAGCTCTGGGGCCAACGTCCTGACTTTC.

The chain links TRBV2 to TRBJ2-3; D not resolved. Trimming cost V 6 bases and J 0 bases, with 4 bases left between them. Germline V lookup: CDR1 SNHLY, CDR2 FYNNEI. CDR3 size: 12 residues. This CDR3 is CASSLSTDTQYF. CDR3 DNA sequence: TGTGCCAGCAGCCTTAGCACAGATACGCAGTATTTT. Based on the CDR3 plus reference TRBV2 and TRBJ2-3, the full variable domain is EPEVTQTPSHQVTQMGQEVILRCVPISNHLYFYWYRQILGQKVEFLVSFYNNEISEKSEIFDDQFSVERPDGSNFTLKIRSTKLEDSAMYFCASSLSTDTQYFGPGTRLTVL.

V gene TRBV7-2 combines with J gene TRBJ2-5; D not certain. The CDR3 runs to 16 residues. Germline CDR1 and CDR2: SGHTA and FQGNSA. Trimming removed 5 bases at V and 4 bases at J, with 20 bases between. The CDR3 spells CASSEGLVYRRETQYF. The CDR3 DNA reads TGTGCCAGCAGCGAAGGCCTAGTCTACCGACGAGAGACCCAGTACTTC.

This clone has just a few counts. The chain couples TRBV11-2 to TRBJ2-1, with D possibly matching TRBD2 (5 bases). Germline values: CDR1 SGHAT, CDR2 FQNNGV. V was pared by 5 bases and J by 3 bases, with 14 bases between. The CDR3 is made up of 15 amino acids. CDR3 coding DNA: TGTGCCAGCAGCCCCCTTGGGAGCGGCTACAATGAGCAGTTCTTC. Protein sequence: CASSPLGSGYNEQFF.

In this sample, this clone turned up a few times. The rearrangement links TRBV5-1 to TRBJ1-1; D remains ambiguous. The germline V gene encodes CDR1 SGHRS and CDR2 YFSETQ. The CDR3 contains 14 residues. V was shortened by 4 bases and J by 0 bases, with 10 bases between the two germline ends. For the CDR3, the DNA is TGCGCCAGCAGCCCGACACCGTTGAACACTGAAGCTTTCTTT. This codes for CASSPTPLNTEAFF.

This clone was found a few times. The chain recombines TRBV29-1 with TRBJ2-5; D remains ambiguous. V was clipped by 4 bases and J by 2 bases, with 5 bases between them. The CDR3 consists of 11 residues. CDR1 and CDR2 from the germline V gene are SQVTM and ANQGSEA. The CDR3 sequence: CSVASQETQYF. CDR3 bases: TGCAGCGTTGCGTCTCAAGAGACCCAGTACTTC.

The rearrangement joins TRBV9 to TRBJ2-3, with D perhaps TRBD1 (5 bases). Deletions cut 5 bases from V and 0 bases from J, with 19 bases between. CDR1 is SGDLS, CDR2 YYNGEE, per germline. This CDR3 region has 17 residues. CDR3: CASSRRGWAKSTDTQYF. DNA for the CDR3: TGTGCCAGCAGTCGAAGGGGATGGGCGAAGAGCACAGATACGCAGTATTTT. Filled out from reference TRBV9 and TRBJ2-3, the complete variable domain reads DSGVTQTPKHLITATGQRVTLRCSPRSGDLSVYWYQQSLDQGLQFLIQYYNGEERAKGNILERFSAQQFPDLHSELNLSSLELGDSALYFCASSRRGWAKSTDTQYFGPGTRLTVL.

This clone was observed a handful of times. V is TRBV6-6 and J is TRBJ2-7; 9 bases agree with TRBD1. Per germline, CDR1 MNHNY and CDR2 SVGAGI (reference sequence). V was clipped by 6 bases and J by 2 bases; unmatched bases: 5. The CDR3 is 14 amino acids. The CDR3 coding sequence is TGTGCCAGCAGGACCGGGACAGGGACCTACGAGCAGTACTTC. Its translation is CASRTGTGTYEQYF.

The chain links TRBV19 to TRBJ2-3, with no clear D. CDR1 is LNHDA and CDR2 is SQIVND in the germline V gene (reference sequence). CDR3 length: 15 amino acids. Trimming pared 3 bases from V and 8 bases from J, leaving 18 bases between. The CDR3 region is CASSMTVLDYGTQYF. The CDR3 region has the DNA TGTGCCAGTAGTATGACTGTCCTGGATTACGGTACGCAGTATTTT.

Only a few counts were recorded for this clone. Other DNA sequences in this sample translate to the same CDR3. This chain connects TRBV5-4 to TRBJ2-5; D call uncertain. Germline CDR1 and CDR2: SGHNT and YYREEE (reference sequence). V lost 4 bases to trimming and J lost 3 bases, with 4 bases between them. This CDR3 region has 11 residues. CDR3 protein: CASSTEETQYF. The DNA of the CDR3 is TGTGCCAGCAGCACGGAAGAGACCCAGTACTTC.

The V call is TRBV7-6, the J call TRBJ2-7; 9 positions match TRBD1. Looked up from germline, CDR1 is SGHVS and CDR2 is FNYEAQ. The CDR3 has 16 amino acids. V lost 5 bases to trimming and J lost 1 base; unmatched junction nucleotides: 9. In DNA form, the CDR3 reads TGTGCCAGCAGCCGCTCAGGGACAGGGCAGTCCTACGAGCAGTACTTC. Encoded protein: CASSRSGTGQSYEQYF.

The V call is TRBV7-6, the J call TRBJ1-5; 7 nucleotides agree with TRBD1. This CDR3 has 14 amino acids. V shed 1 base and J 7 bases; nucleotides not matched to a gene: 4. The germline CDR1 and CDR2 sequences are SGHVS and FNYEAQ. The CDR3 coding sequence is TGTGCCAGCAGCTTAGAGGGGGACAGCCAGCCCCAGCATTTT. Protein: CASSLEGDSQPQHF. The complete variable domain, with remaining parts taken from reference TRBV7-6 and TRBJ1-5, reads GAGVSQSPRYKVTKRGQDVALRCDPISGHVSLYWYRQALGQGPEFLTYFNYEAQQDKSGLPNDRFSAERPEGSISTLTIQRTEQRDSAMYRCASSLEGDSQPQHFGDGTRLSIL.

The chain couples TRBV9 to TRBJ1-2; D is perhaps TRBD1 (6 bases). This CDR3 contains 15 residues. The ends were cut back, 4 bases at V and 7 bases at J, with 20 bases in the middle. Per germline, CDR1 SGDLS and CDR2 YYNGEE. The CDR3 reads CASSTQGPAGGGYTF. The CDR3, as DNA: TGTGCCAGCAGCACGCAGGGGCCGGCTGGGGGTGGCTACACCTTC.

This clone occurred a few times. This chain's CDR3 is CSVSLLAEKTDTQYF. The CDR3 coding sequence is TGCAGCGTCTCGCTTCTAGCGGAGAAAACAGATACGCAGTATTTT. This chain links TRBV29-1 with TRBJ2-3; 7 nucleotides align to TRBD2. CDR1 and CDR2 from the germline V gene are SQVTM and ANQGSEA. The CDR3 length is 15 residues. The V segment lost 6 bases and the J segment 3 bases; nucleotides outside the gene matches: 12.

As DNA, the CDR3 is TGTGCCAGCAGCTCCGGGACAGGGTTTTCACCCCTCCACTTT. Translated, it gives CASSSGTGFSPLHF. The chain is built from TRBV28 and TRBJ1-6; TRBD1 matches at 9 bases. V was clipped by 6 bases and J by 9 bases; unmatched bases: 6. This CDR3 spans 14 amino acids. Germline CDR1 MDHEN, CDR2 SYDVKM.

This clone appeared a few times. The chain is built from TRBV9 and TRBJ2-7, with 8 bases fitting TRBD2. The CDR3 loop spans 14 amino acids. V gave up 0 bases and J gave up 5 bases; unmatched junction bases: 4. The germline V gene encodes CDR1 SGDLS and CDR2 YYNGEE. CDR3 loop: CASSVAGGPHEQYF. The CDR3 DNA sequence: TGTGCCAGCAGCGTAGCGGGGGGGCCCCACGAGCAGTACTTC.

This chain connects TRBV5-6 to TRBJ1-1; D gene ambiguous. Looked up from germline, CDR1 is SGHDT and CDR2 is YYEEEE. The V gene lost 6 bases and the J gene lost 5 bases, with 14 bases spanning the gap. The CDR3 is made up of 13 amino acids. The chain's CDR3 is CASTGTGRTEAFF. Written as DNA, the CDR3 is TGTGCCAGCACAGGTACCGGGAGGACTGAAGCTTTCTTT.

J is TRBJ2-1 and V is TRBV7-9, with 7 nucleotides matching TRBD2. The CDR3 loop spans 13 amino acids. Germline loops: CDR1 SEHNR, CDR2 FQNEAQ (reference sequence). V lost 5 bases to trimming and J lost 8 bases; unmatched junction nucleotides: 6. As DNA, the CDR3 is TGTGCCAGCAGCGAGACTGCGGGGGATGAGCAGTTCTTC. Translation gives CASSETAGDEQFF. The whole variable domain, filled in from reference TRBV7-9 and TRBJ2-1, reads DTGVSQNPRHKITKRGQNVTFRCDPISEHNRLYWYRQTLGQGPEFLTYFQNEAQLEKSRLLSDRFSAERPKGSFSTLEIQRTEQGDSAMYLCASSETAGDEQFFGPGTRLTVL.

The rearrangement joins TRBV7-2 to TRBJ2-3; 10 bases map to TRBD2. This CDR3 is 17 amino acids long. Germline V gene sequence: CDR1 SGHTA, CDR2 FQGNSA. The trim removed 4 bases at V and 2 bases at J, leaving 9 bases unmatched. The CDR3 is CASSSGGTSANTDTQYF. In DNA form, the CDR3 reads TGTGCCAGCAGCTCCGGGGGGACTAGCGCGAACACAGATACGCAGTATTTT.

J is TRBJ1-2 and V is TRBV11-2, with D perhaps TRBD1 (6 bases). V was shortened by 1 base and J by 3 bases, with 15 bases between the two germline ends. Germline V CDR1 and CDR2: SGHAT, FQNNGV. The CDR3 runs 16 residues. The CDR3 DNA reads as TGTGCCAGCAGCTTAGCTCTCAGGGGATCGTACTATGGCTACACCTTC. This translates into CASSLALRGSYYGYTF.

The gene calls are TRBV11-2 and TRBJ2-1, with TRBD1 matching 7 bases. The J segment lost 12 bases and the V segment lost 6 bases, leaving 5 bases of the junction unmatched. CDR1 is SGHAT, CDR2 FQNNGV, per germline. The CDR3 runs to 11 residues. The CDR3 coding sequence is TGTGCCAGCAGTCGGGACAGCCGGCAGTTCTTC. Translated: CASSRDSRQFF.